These 13 T cell receptor beta chains share one sample of origin, sequenced in a study of shared clonotypes between healthy human individuals. Sequenced by immunoSEQ multiplex PCR; TCRdb stores in-frame clones only, minus some. The data hold around 690,000 clones, with 90% observed a single time. Sequencing used memory CD8+ T cells from PBMCs. The subset here: CD45RO+ cells pooled with CCR7-negative TemRA cells. These receptors came from a man aged 18 to 29 in good health. Some clones in this sample may be carry-over from other donors' samples.

The chain couples TRBV25-1 to TRBJ2-7, with unresolved D. The CDR3 totals 13 residues. The germline CDR1 and CDR2 sequences are MGHDK and SYGVNS. The V end was cut by 1 base, the J end by 3 bases, with 7 bases between. The chain's CDR3 is CASSESAVYEQYF. The CDR3 DNA is TGTGCCAGCAGTGAATCCGCAGTCTACGAGCAGTACTTC.

The chain joins TRBV7-2 to TRBJ1-1; D ambiguous. There are 13 residues in the CDR3. CDR1 is SGHTA and CDR2 is FQGNSA in the germline V gene. V was trimmed by 6 bases and J by 2 bases, leaving 10 bases between them. CDR3 nucleotides: TGTGCCAGCAGGCCAGGTGGAAACACTGAAGCTTTCTTT. It is translated as CASRPGGNTEAFF.

This chain connects TRBV9 to TRBJ2-7, with 7 bases that match TRBD1. With 3 bases clipped from V and 3 bases from J, the junction kept 9 bases outside the gene matches. This CDR3 is built from 15 residues. Germline CDR1 is SGDLS and CDR2 is YYNGEE. The CDR3 reads CASSAGTEPLYEQYF. The CDR3 DNA reads as TGTGCCAGCAGCGCCGGGACAGAGCCACTCTACGAGCAGTACTTC.

Comment on this clone: A much larger clone lies one base from this, so it may be a read error. At the DNA level, this CDR3 is encoded by other sequences in the same sample as well. The V gene is TRBV13, the J gene TRBJ2-7; D remains unclear. The CDR3 is 11 residues long. Trimming cost V 4 bases and J 0 bases, with 1 base left between them. CDR1 is PRHDT, CDR2 FYEKMQ, per germline (reference sequence). This CDR3 reads CASSSSYEQYF. The CDR3 DNA reads as TGTGCCAGCAGCTCCTCCTACGAGCAGTACTTC.

J is TRBJ1-1 and V is TRBV27; unclear D gene. CDR3 length: 14 residues. The V and J ends lost 5 bases and 1 base respectively, with 11 bases between them. Germline V gives CDR1 MNHEY, CDR2 SMNVEV (reference sequence). The CDR3 reads CASSHPWGNTEAFF. For the CDR3, the DNA is TGTGCCAGCAGTCACCCGTGGGGGAACACTGAAGCTTTCTTT.

The genes are TRBV28 and TRBJ2-3; D ambiguous. The CDR3 contains 15 residues. The germline gives CDR1 MDHEN, CDR2 SYDVKM. The V end lost 3 bases, the J end lost 2 bases, and 12 bases lay between the germline ends. This CDR3 is CASSFYRAPTDTQYF. Here the CDR3 DNA reads TGTGCCAGCAGTTTTTATAGGGCCCCCACAGATACGCAGTATTTT.

This clone has just one count. The chain carries TRBV5-6 and TRBJ1-2, with 7 bases aligning to TRBD1. This CDR3 spans 14 amino acids. V was clipped by 4 bases and J by 1 base; unmatched bases: 4. Looked up from germline, CDR1 is SGHDT and CDR2 is YYEEEE. The CDR3 DNA follows: TGTGCCAGCAGCGAGGGACAGATTAACTATGGCTACACCTTC. Protein: CASSEGQINYGYTF.

This clone was observed a few times. The rearrangement joins TRBV10-1 to TRBJ1-1; D gene ambiguous. The CDR3 totals 16 residues. With 3 bases removed from V and 4 bases from J, the gap between germline ends came to 18 bases. The germline gives CDR1 WNHNN, CDR2 SYGVQD (reference sequence). The CDR3 region is CASSEARVLGSTEAFF. The CDR3 DNA follows: TGCGCCAGCAGTGAAGCGAGGGTCTTGGGGAGCACTGAAGCTTTCTTT.

Here the CDR3 DNA reads TGTGCCAGCAGCTTAGACCCCGGGGAGGAAAAACTGTTTTTT. Translating it yields CASSLDPGEEKLFF. The V and J genes are TRBV7-9 and TRBJ1-4; D is undetermined. The CDR3 extends over 14 amino acids. Germline-derived CDR1 and CDR2 are SEHNR and FQNEAQ (reference sequence). V lost 1 base to trimming and J lost 8 bases, with 11 bases between them.

J is TRBJ1-5 and V is TRBV27, with TRBD1 matching 7 bases. The CDR3 covers 14 residues. The ends lost 2 bases at V and 3 bases at J; junction bases unmatched: 1. From germline, CDR1 is MNHEY and CDR2 SMNVEV (reference sequence). The CDR3 DNA reads TGTGCCAGCAGTTTAGGGACAGCCAATCAGCCCCAGCATTTT. It translates to CASSLGTANQPQHF.

The CDR3 protein is CASSLGTDNSYEQYF. The CDR3, as DNA: TGTGCCAGCAGCCTCGGGACAGACAACTCCTACGAGCAGTACTTC. The chain employs TRBV4-2 and TRBJ2-7, with TRBD1 matching over 7 bases. The CDR3 runs to 15 residues. The germline CDR1 and CDR2 sequences are LGHNA and YNFKEQ. The V and J ends lost 4 bases and 0 bases, in that order; junction bases with no gene match: 6.

The V and J genes are TRBV9 and TRBJ2-3; D may be TRBD1 (5 bases). This CDR3 has 16 residues. CDR1 is SGDLS and CDR2 is YYNGEE in the germline V gene. Trimming stripped 0 bases from V and 0 bases from J, with 11 bases between. The CDR3, as DNA: TGTGCCAGCAGCGTAGAAGGCAGGGCTAGCACAGATACGCAGTATTTT. Amino acid sequence: CASSVEGRASTDTQYF.

The CDR3 loop reads CASSIDQDWNTGELFF. The CDR3 bases are TGTGCCAGTAGTATAGATCAAGACTGGAACACCGGGGAGCTGTTTTTT. This chain uses TRBV19 with TRBJ2-2; D is undetermined. This CDR3 has 16 residues. The V gene lost 0 bases and the J gene lost 1 base, with 9 bases spanning the gap. Germline-derived CDR1 and CDR2 are LNHDA and SQIVND (reference sequence).